The present TCR beta chain was sequenced within a study of cytomegalovirus exposure and HLA in healthy donors. Looking at the study overall: HLA-typed donors contributed some 77 million unique TCRs, which were held in an early data release.

Both 60 Vbeta primers and 13 Jbeta primers went into the PCR. The repertoire was sequenced with immunoSEQ multiplex PCR; TCRdb's copy has only in-frame clones and lacks some. Of around 170,000 clones in the sample, 65% to 80% are singletons; the top ten hold 2% to 3%. Study-level points and caveats: Specificity for CMV antigens was confirmed in vitro for a few of the CMV-associated chains. Several top significant clusters appeared, in a later analysis, to be linked to common viral pathogens. It was only CMV serostatus that was available as immune exposure information.

CDR1 MNHEY and CDR2 SVGAGI come from the germline V gene. This CDR3 has 14 amino acids. V lost 0 bases and J 1 base, leaving 6 bases between the germline ends. Details on this clone: Its antigen is unknown.

The rearrangement uses TRBV6-5 and TRBJ1-1; the D is unclear. Sequencing was performed on PBMCs. This sequence was found in a woman between 25 and 40 years old in good health and CMV-seropositive. The CDR3 DNA sequence: TGTGCCAGCAGTTACTCCACCGGGAACACTGAAGCTTTCTTT. It specifies CASSYSTGNTEAFF.